The present T cell receptor (beta chain) was sequenced within a study of regulatory T cells. Primers: 52 TRBV forward and 13 TRBJ reverse. TCRdb keeps only in-frame clones here, not all; method: immunoSEQ multiplex PCR. This table has some 10,000 clones, roughly 84% appearing once. A word on this clone: At one of its ends the junction is not consistent with the germline gene, which may arise from a read error.

A couple of CD3G-deficient patients had more severe autoimmunity; all had some. The V gene's germline CDR1 is SGHRS and CDR2 YFSETQ. This CDR3 comprises 15 residues. Sample: CD8+ T cells sorted from blood. This chain links TRBV5-1 with TRBJ1-1, with D tentatively TRBD1 (5 bases). This sequence was found in a person in their late teens or twenties with CD3G deficiency. The CDR3, as DNA: TGCGCCAGCGGCTTGGGTGACGGGGGGAACACTGAAGCTTTCTTT. Amino acid sequence: CASGLGDGGNTEAFF.